These 18 T cell receptor beta chains were all obtained from the same sample, sequenced in a study of molecular identifiers for immune sequencing clone quantification. TCRdb recomputed calls from the PCR reads with MiXCR, one row per CDR3 protein. Of 55,000 to 75,000 distinct CDR3 sequences listed, approximately 17% are singletons. The sample consisted of naive CD8+ T cells from blood, with Jurkat cell RNA spiked in. As to subset: FACS-sorted CD8+CD4-CCR7+CD45RA+ naive T cells. Receptors originate from a human donor in good health. Some libraries in this study had Jurkat cell RNA spiked in.

Comments on this clonotype: A clone one base away is much larger, so this may be a read error. The gene calls are TRBV29-1 and TRBJ1-4; D call uncertain. Germline V lookup: CDR1 SQVTM, CDR2 ANQGSEA. The CDR3 sequence is 13 residues long. The CDR3 DNA reads TGCAGCGTTGCCACCTCAACTAATGAAGAACTGTTTTTT. This codes for CSVATSTNEELFF.

This clonotype was found many times. The chain carries TRBV27 and TRBJ1-5, with 10 bases that match TRBD1. This CDR3 has 15 amino acids. J gave up 2 bases and V 3 bases, and 1 base lay outside the gene matches. Per germline, CDR1 MNHEY and CDR2 SMNVEV (reference sequence). CDR3 region: CASSFGTGGNQPQHF. In DNA form, the CDR3 reads TGTGCCAGCAGTTTTGGGACAGGGGGCAATCAGCCCCAGCATTTT.

Worth noting for this clonotype: A much larger clone lies one base from this, so it may be a read error. V is TRBV7-2 and J is TRBJ1-4; TRBD1 is a possible D gene (5 bases). Germline V CDR1 and CDR2: SGHTA, FQGNSA. This CDR3 spans 18 amino acids. The CDR3 DNA reads as TGTGTCAGCAGCTTAGGCGCTTTAGGGGAAACAACTAATGAAAAACTGTTTTTT. Protein: CVSSLGALGETTNEKLFF. Using reference TRBV7-2 and TRBJ1-4 for the parts outside the CDR3, the full variable domain is GAGVSQSPSNKVTEKGKDVELRCDPISGHTALYWYRQSLGQGLEFLIYFQGNSAPDKSGLPSDRFSAERTGGSVSTLTIQRTQQEDSAVYLCVSSLGALGETTNEKLFFGSGTQLSVL.

On this clonotype itself: A much more abundant neighbour one base away suggests this may be a read error. V is TRBV6-5 and J is TRBJ1-1; D is possibly TRBD1 (6 bases). Germline V gives CDR1 MNHEY, CDR2 SVGAGI. The CDR3 is 13 amino acids. The CDR3 loop is CASTLGQNAEAFF. CDR3 DNA sequence: TGTGCCAGCACCCTAGGACAGAACGCTGAAGCTTTCTTT.

Many counts were recorded for this clonotype. The rearrangement joins TRBV15 to TRBJ2-3; D unclear. The V end was cut by 8 bases, the J end by 0 bases, with 6 bases between. Germline V gene data show CDR1 as LNHNV and CDR2 as YYDKDF (reference sequence). This CDR3 contains 12 residues. The CDR3 reads CATQASTDTQYF. CDR3 in DNA: TGTGCCACCCAGGCTAGCACAGATACGCAGTATTTT. Supplemented by reference TRBV15 and TRBJ2-3, the full variable domain reads DAMVIQNPRYQVTQFGKPVTLSCSQTLNHNVMYWYQQKSSQAPKLLFHYYDKDFNNEADTPDNFQSRRPNTSFCFLDIRSPGLGDTAMYLCATQASTDTQYFGPGTRLTVL.

This chain connects TRBV12-3 or TRBV12-4 to TRBJ2-3; 7 bases are shared with TRBD2. V trimming: 6 bases; J trimming: 3 bases; junction bases outside the gene matches: 6. The CDR3 loop spans 14 amino acids. CDR3: CASSRPGGTDTQYF. The CDR3 DNA follows: TGTGCCAGCAGCCGACCGGGGGGTACAGATACGCAGTATTTT.

This clonotype has a count of ten or more. The chain uses TRBV5-4 and TRBJ2-7; D may be TRBD2 (6 bases). This CDR3 has 15 amino acids. Between the trimmed V and J ends, which lost 3 bases and 9 bases, there was a span of 22 bases. CDR1 and CDR2 from the germline V gene are SGHNT and YYREEE (reference sequence). This CDR3 reads CASSSLGVAADGQYF. The CDR3 DNA sequence: TGTGCCAGCAGCTCCCTCGGAGTAGCGGCGGATGGGCAGTACTTC. The whole variable domain, remainder taken from reference TRBV5-4 and TRBJ2-7, is ETGVTQSPTHLIKTRGQQVTLRCSSQSGHNTVSWYQQALGQGPQFIFQYYREEENGRGNFPPRFSGLQFPNYSSELNVNALELDDSALYLCASSSLGVAADGQYFGPGTRLTVT.

This clonotype was counted at least ten times. The rearrangement links TRBV28 to TRBJ2-7; D perhaps matches TRBD1 (6 bases). The CDR3 spans 16 residues. The germline V gene has CDR1 MDHEN and CDR2 SYDVKM. Trimming took off 2 bases at V and 0 bases at J, with 14 bases between the two ends. CDR3 region: CASSLRRGGSSYEQYF. In nucleotides, the CDR3 is TGTGCCAGCAGTTTAAGAAGAGGGGGAAGCTCCTACGAGCAGTACTTC.

This clonotype was seen a single time. V is TRBV27 and J is TRBJ2-5; TRBD2 matches at 7 bases. The CDR3 length is 17 residues. Germline values: CDR1 MNHEY, CDR2 SMNVEV (reference sequence). V lost 2 bases, J lost 4 bases, and 13 bases stayed unmatched. The CDR3, as DNA: TGTGCCAGCAGTTTAGCTATCCCTAGCGGCGGGGGAGAGACCCAGTACTTC. It translates to CASSLAIPSGGGETQYF.

This clonotype was found many times. The chain has TRBV4-1 and TRBJ2-1, with a possible D match to TRBD2 (6 bases). Per the germline V gene, CDR1 is MGHRA and CDR2 is YSYEKL. V shed 3 bases and J shed 2 bases, with 14 bases lying between them. The CDR3 totals 16 residues. The CDR3 nucleotides read TGCGCCAGCAGCCACCCGGGACTCAGCACCTACAATGAGCAGTTCTTC. Protein product: CASSHPGLSTYNEQFF.

This clonotype appeared many times. The J gene is TRBJ2-3, the V gene TRBV7-9; 8 nucleotides align to TRBD1. Germline CDR1 and CDR2: SEHNR and FQNEAQ (reference sequence). The CDR3 extends over 16 amino acids. V gave up 5 bases and J gave up 3 bases; unmatched junction bases: 10. The CDR3 sequence is CASSRQGTLSTDTQYF. The CDR3, as DNA: TGTGCCAGCAGCCGACAGGGGACACTGTCAACAGATACGCAGTATTTT.

To note about this clonotype: Being one base from a much bigger clone, this may be a read error. The chain couples TRBV6-5 to TRBJ2-7, with D possibly TRBD1 on 5 matching bases. The CDR3 covers 17 residues. The germline gives CDR1 MNHEY, CDR2 SVGAGI. CDR3 region: CASSTPDMTIGPYEQCF. The CDR3 region has the DNA TGTGCCAGCAGTACACCGGACATGACCATTGGCCCCTACGAGCAGTGCTTC.

This clonotype was seen only a few times. A much more abundant neighbour one base away suggests this may be a read error. The chain has TRBV2 and TRBJ2-3; D tentatively fits TRBD1 or TRBD2 (5 bases each). Germline assignment: CDR1 SNHLY and CDR2 FYNNEI. Trimming pared 1 base from V and 1 base from J, leaving 15 bases between. The CDR3 contains 17 residues. The CDR3 nucleotides are TGTGCCAGCAGTGAAGGAAGGGGACCCTGGGGCACAGATACGCAGTATTTT. This translates into CASSEGRGPWGTDTQYF.

In its sample, this clonotype was seen many times. V is TRBV5-6 and J is TRBJ2-7; 12 bases align to TRBD1. Trimming took 4 bases from V and 4 from J; bases not matched to a gene: 9. This CDR3 comprises 16 residues. CDR1 and CDR2 (germline): SGHDT, YYEEEE. The chain's CDR3 is CASSIAGTGGLYEQYF. DNA of the CDR3: TGTGCCAGCAGCATTGCCGGGACAGGGGGCCTATACGAGCAGTACTTC.

This clonotype showed up many times. This chain connects TRBV30 to TRBJ2-3; D unclear. V was pared by 1 base and J by 0 bases, with 8 bases between. From germline, CDR1 is GTSNPN and CDR2 SVGIG (reference sequence). The CDR3 extends over 14 amino acids. In nucleotides, the CDR3 is TGTGCCTGGAGTGCAAGTTCTAGCACAGATACGCAGTATTTT. The encoded protein is CAWSASSSTDTQYF. Using reference TRBV30 and TRBJ2-3 for the parts outside the CDR3, the full variable domain is SQTIHQWPATLVQPVGSPLSLECTVEGTSNPNLYWYRQAAGRGLQLLFYSVGIGQISSEVPQNLSASRPQDRQFILSSKKLLLSDSGFYLCAWSASSSTDTQYFGPGTRLTVL.

This clonotype was counted many times. V and J are TRBV29-1 and TRBJ2-7, with D possibly matching TRBD2 (7 bases). The CDR3 runs to 14 residues. Germline V gene sequence: CDR1 SQVTM, CDR2 ANQGSEA. Trimming stripped 6 bases from V and 6 bases from J, with 21 bases between. The CDR3 loop reads CSVSPGGTPGEQYF. The CDR3 nucleotides read TGCAGCGTCTCCCCGGGGGGCACCCCTGGCGAGCAGTACTTC.

This clonotype was counted a few times. The chain is built from TRBV11-2 and TRBJ2-1; TRBD2 matches 7 bases. The V gene end was trimmed by 2 bases and the J gene end by 2 bases; junction bases not matched to a gene: 6. CDR1 is SGHAT and CDR2 is FQNNGV in the germline V gene. The CDR3 contains 16 residues. In DNA form, the CDR3 reads TGTGCCAGCAGCTTATTCCCTAGCGGTGCCTACAATGAGCAGTTCTTC. It codes for CASSLFPSGAYNEQFF. The full variable domain, with the rest looked up from reference TRBV11-2 and TRBJ2-1, is EAGVAQSPRYKIIEKRQSVAFWCNPISGHATLYWYQQILGQGPKLLIQFQNNGVVDDSQLPKDRFSAERLKGVDSTLKIQPAKLEDSAVYLCASSLFPSGAYNEQFFGPGTRLTVL.

This clonotype was seen many times. V gene TRBV27 combines with J gene TRBJ1-4; D may be TRBD1 (5 bases). The V end lost 2 bases, the J end lost 3 bases, and 19 bases lay between the germline ends. The CDR3 spans 18 residues. In germline, CDR1 is MNHEY, CDR2 SMNVEV (reference sequence). This CDR3 is CASSLADLPTGPNEKLFF. DNA for the CDR3: TGTGCCAGCAGTTTAGCCGACCTCCCCACAGGACCTAATGAAAAACTGTTTTTT.